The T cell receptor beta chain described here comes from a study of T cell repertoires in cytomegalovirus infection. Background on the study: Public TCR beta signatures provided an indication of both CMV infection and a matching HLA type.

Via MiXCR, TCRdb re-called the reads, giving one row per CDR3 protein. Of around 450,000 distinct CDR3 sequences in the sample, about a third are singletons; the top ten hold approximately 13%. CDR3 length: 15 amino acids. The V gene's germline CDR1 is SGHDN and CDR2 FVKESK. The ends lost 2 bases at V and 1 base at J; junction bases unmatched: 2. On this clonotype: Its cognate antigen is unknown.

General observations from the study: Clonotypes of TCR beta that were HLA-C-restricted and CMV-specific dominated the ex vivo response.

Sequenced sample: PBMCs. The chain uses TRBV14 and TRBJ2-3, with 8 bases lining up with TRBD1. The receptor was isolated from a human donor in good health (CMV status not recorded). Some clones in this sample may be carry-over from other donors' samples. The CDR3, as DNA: TGTGCCAGCAGCCAACGGACAGGGCGCACAGATACGCAGTATTTT. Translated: CASSQRTGRTDTQYF.